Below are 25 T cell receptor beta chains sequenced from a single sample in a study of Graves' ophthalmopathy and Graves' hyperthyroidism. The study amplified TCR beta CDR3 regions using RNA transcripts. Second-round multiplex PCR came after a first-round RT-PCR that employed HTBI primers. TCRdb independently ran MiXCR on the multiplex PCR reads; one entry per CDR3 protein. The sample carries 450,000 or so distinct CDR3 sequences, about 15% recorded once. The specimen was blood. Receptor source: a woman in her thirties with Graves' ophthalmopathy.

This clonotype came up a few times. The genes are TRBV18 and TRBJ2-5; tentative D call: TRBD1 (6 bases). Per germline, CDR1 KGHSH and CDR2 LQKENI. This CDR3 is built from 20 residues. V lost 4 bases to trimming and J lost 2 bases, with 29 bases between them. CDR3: CASSRHRVGPPPPGQETQYF. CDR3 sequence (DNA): TGTGCCAGCTCACGACACAGGGTGGGACCCCCGCCGCCCGGTCAAGAGACCCAGTACTTC.

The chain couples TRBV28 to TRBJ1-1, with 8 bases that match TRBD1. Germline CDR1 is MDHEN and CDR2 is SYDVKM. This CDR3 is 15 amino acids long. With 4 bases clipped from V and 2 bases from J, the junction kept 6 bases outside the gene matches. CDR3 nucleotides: TGTGCCAGCAGTTCACAGGGGGAGACTAACACTGAAGCTTTCTTT. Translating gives CASSSQGETNTEAFF.

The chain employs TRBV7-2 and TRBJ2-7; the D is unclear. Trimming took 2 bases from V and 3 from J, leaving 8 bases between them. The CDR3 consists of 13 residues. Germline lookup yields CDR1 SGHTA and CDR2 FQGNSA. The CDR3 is CASSLQTYYEQYF. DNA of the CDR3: TGTGCCAGCAGCTTACAGACGTACTACGAGCAGTACTTC.

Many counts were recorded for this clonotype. The CDR3 loop is CSVPRQGNQETQYF. In nucleotides, the CDR3 is TGCAGCGTCCCTAGGCAGGGCAACCAAGAGACCCAGTACTTC. This chain joins TRBV29-1 and TRBJ2-5; TRBD1 is a possible D gene (5 bases). The CDR3 runs 14 residues. V was trimmed by 6 bases and J by 0 bases, leaving 14 bases between them. CDR1 and CDR2 (germline): SQVTM, ANQGSEA. Full variable domain (missing parts from reference TRBV29-1 and TRBJ2-5): SAVISQKPSRDICQRGTSLTIQCQVDSQVTMMFWYRQQPGQSLTLIATANQGSEATYESGFVIDKFPISRPNLTFSTLTVSNMSPEDSSIYLCSVPRQGNQETQYFGPGTRLLVL.

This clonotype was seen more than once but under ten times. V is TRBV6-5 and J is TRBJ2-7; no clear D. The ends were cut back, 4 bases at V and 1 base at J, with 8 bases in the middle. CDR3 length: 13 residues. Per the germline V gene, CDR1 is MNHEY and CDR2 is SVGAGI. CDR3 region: CASSFYESYEQYF. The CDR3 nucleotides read TGTGCCAGCAGTTTTTACGAATCCTACGAGCAGTACTTC.

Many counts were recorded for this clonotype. The CDR3 protein is CASSTGHSNTEAFF. The CDR3 DNA reads as TGTGCCAGCAGTACGGGACACTCGAACACTGAAGCTTTCTTT. The chain recombines TRBV2 with TRBJ1-1, with D possibly TRBD1 on 6 matching bases. The CDR3 is 14 amino acids. Germline V CDR1 and CDR2: SNHLY, FYNNEI. Trimming cost V 5 bases and J 1 base, with 11 bases left between them.

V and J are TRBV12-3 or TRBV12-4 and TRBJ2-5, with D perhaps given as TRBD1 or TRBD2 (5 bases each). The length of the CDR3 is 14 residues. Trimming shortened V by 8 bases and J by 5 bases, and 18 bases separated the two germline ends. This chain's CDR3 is CASLSPRDGETQYF. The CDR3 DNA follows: TGTGCCAGCCTATCTCCCCGGGACGGGGAGACCCAGTACTTC.

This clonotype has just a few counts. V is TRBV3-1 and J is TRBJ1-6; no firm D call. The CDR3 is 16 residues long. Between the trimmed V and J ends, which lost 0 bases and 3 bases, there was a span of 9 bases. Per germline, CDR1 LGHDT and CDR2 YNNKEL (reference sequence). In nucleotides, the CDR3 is TGTGCCAGCAGCCAAGATCGCGGGGTCTATAATTCACCCCTCCACTTT. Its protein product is CASSQDRGVYNSPLHF.

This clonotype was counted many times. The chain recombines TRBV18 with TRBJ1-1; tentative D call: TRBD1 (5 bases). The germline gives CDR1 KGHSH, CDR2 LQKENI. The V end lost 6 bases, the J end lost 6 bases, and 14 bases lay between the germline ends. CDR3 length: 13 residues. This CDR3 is CASSQDPTAEAFF. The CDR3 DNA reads TGTGCCAGCTCTCAAGACCCGACAGCTGAAGCTTTCTTT.

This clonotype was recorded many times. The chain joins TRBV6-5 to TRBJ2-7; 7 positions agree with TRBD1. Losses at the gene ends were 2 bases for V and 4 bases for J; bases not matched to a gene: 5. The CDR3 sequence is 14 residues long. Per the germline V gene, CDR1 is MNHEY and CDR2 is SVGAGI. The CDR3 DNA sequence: TGTGCCAGCAGTTACGTCAGGGGGTCGTACGAGCAGTACTTC. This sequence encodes CASSYVRGSYEQYF.

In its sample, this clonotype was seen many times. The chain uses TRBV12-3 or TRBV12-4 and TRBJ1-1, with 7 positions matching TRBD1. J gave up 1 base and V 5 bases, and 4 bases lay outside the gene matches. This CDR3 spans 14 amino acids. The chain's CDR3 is CASSRRTGNTEAFF. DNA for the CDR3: TGTGCCAGCAGTAGGAGGACAGGGAACACTGAAGCTTTCTTT.

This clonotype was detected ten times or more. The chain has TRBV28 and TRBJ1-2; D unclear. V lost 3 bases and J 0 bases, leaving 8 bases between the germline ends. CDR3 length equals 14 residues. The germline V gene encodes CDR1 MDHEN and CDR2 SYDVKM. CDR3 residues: CASSLSPSNYGYTF. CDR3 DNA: TGTGCCAGCAGTTTGAGCCCATCTAACTATGGCTACACCTTC.

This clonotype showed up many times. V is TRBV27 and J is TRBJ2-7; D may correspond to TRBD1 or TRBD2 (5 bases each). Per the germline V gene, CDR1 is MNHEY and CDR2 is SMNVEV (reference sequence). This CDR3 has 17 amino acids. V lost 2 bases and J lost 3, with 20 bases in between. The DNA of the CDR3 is TGTGCCAGCAGTTTAAGGGATGGGGCAGGGACCATCTACGAGCAGTACTTC. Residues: CASSLRDGAGTIYEQYF.

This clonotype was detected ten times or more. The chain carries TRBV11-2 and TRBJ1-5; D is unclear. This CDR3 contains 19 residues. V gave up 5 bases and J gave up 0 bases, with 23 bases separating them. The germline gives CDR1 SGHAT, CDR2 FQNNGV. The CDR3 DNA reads TGTGCCAGCAGCCCGTTACCCTCGGGGAGGGCATATAGCAATCAGCCCCAGCATTTT. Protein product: CASSPLPSGRAYSNQPQHF.

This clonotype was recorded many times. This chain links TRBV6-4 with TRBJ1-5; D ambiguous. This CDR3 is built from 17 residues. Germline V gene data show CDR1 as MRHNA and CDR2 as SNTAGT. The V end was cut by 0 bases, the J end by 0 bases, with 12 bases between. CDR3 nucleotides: TGTGCCAGCAGTGACTCGCCCGGGCAGGTTAGCAATCAGCCCCAGCATTTT. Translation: CASSDSPGQVSNQPQHF.

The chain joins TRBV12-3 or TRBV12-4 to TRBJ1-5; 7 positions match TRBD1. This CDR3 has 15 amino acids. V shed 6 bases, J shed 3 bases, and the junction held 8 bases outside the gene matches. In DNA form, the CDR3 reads TGTGCCAGCAGCCACCGGGACAGATCCAATCAGCCCCAGCATTTT. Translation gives CASSHRDRSNQPQHF.

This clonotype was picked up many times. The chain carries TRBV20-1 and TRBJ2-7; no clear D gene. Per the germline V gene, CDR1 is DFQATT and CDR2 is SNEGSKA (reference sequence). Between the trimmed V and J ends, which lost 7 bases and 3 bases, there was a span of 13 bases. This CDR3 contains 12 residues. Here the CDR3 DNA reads TGCAGTGGCAGAGGTGAAGACTACGAGCAGTACTTC. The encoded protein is CSGRGEDYEQYF.

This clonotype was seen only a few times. This CDR3 reads CASSGPGPGVRTEAFF. The CDR3 DNA reads TGTGCCAGCAGCGGACCGGGCCCAGGGGTGAGGACTGAAGCTTTCTTT. The rearrangement uses TRBV11-1 and TRBJ1-1, with a possible D match to TRBD1 (6 bases). Germline CDR1 and CDR2: SGHAT and FQDESV (reference sequence). The CDR3 runs 16 residues. Trimming removed 5 bases from V and 5 bases from J, with 21 bases in between.

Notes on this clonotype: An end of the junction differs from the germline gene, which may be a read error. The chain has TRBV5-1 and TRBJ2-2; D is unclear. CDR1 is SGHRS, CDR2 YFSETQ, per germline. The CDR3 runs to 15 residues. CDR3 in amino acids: CAGSLEVVGTGELFF. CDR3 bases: TGCGCCGGCAGCTTGGAAGTTGTGGGCACCGGGGAGCTGTTTTTT. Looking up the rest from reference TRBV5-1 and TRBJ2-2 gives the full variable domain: KAGVTQTPRYLIKTRGQQVTLSCSPISGHRSVSWYQQTPGQGLQFLFEYFSETQRNKGNFPGRFSGRQFSNSRSEMNVSTLELGDSALYLCAGSLEVVGTGELFFGEGSRLTVL.

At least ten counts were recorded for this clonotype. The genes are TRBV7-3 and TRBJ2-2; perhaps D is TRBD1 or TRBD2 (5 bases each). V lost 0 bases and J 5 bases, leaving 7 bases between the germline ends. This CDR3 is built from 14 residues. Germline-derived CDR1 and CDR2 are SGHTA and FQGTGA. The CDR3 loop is CASSLTRETGELFF. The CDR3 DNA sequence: TGTGCCAGCAGCTTAACCAGGGAGACCGGGGAGCTGTTTTTT.

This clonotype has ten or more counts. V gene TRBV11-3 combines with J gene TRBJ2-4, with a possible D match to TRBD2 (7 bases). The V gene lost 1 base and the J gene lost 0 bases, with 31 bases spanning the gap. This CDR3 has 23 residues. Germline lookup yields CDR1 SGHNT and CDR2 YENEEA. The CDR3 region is CASSLGSGSRGLAEGLAKNIQYF. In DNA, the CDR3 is TGTGCCAGCAGCTTAGGGTCTGGATCCAGGGGTCTAGCGGAGGGGCTAGCCAAAAACATTCAGTACTTC.

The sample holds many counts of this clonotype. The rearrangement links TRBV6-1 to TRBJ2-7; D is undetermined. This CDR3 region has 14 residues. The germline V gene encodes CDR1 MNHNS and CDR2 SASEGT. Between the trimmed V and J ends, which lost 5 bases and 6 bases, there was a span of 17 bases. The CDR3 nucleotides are TGTGCCAGCAGTCCTCTTAGGATCATTGGCGAGCAGTACTTC. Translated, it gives CASSPLRIIGEQYF.

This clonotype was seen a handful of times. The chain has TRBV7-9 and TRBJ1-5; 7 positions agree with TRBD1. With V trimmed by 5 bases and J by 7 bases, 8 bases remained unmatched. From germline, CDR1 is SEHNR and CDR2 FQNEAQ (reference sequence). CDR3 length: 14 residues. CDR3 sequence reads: CASSAGQPGQPQHF. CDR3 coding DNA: TGTGCCAGCAGCGCGGGACAGCCGGGGCAGCCCCAGCATTTT.

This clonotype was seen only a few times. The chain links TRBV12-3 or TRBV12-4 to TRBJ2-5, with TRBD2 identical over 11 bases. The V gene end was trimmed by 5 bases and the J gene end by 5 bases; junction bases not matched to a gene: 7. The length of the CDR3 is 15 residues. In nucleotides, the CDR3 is TGTGCCAGCAGTCACTACACTAGCGGGGGTGAGACCCAGTACTTC. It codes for CASSHYTSGGETQYF.

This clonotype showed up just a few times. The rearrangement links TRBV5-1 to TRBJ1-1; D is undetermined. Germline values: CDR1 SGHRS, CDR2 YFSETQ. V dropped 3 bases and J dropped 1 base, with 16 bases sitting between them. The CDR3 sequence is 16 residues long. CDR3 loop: CASSYNTRHSNTEAFF. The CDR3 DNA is TGCGCCAGCAGCTACAATACGAGACACTCGAACACTGAAGCTTTCTTT.